The 30 T cell receptor beta chains below come from one sample, sequenced in a study of blood T cell repertoires in COVID-19. TCRdb's copy holds only in-frame clones and misses some; the assay was immunoSEQ multiplex PCR. The repertoire holds 43,000 or so clones, with roughly 89% as singletons. Sequenced: peripheral blood. The source of these receptors is a man aged 55 to 70 with active COVID-19.

This chain links TRBV19 with TRBJ2-7, with D maybe TRBD2 (6 bases). The ends were cut back, 5 bases at V and 2 bases at J, with 22 bases in the middle. Germline values: CDR1 LNHDA, CDR2 SQIVND (reference sequence). This CDR3 has 17 amino acids. The CDR3 is CASSPWISGALPYEQYF. The DNA for the CDR3 is TGTGCCAGTAGTCCGTGGATTAGCGGAGCGCTCCCCTACGAGCAGTACTTC.

This rearrangement joins TRBV11-1 to TRBJ2-1, with TRBD2 matching 7 bases. Per the germline V gene, CDR1 is SGHAT and CDR2 is FQDESV (reference sequence). The CDR3 has 15 amino acids. V was pared by 7 bases and J by 4 bases, with 10 bases of the junction left unmatched. The CDR3 DNA follows: TGTGCCAGCACCCCCAGCGGGGTCACATACAATGAGCAGTTCTTC. As protein: CASTPSGVTYNEQFF.

The CDR3 DNA follows: TGTGCCAGTAGTATCATCCCTAGCGGGTCCTACAATGAGCAGTTCTTC. Its protein product is CASSIIPSGSYNEQFF. The genes are TRBV19 and TRBJ2-1, with 8 bases lining up with TRBD2. With V trimmed by 3 bases and J by 1 base, 5 bases remained unmatched. Germline-derived CDR1 and CDR2 are LNHDA and SQIVND (reference sequence). The CDR3 is 16 amino acids.

J is TRBJ2-2 and V is TRBV11-2; tentative D call: TRBD1 (5 bases). Looked up from germline, CDR1 is SGHAT and CDR2 is FQNNGV. The CDR3 sequence is 14 residues long. V was cut by 5 bases and J by 7 bases, with 14 bases left in between. The CDR3: CASSPVRASGELFF. The CDR3 DNA reads TGTGCCAGCAGCCCCGTCAGGGCTAGCGGGGAGCTGTTTTTT.

J is TRBJ2-1 and V is TRBV5-1; maybe TRBD2 (5 bases). V lost 5 bases, J lost 2 bases, and 11 bases lay in between. CDR1 SGHRS and CDR2 YFSETQ come from the germline V gene. This CDR3 spans 14 amino acids. CDR3 bases: TGCGCCAGCAGGGGAGAGATCACCTACAATGAGCAGTTCTTC. Amino acid sequence: CASRGEITYNEQFF.

V is TRBV5-5 and J is TRBJ2-3, with 7 bases identical to TRBD2. The CDR3 spans 17 residues. V was clipped by 6 bases and J by 0 bases; unmatched bases: 13. Germline V lookup: CDR1 SGHKS, CDR2 YYEKEE (reference sequence). The DNA for the CDR3 is TGTGCCAGCACCTCAATAAAAACTAGCGACAGCACAGATACGCAGTATTTT. This sequence encodes CASTSIKTSDSTDTQYF.

The chain carries TRBV11-1 and TRBJ2-6; 9 bases match TRBD1. This CDR3 has 16 residues. After removal of 5 bases from V and 4 bases from J, the junction contained 6 bases not matched to a gene. CDR1 and CDR2 (germline): SGHAT, FQDESV (reference sequence). Written as DNA, the CDR3 is TGTGCCAGCAGCCCGCGCGACAGGGGGGGGGCCAACGTCCTGACTTTC. This gives the protein CASSPRDRGGANVLTF.

This clone was found once. The genes are TRBV15 and TRBJ2-7, with a weak D call TRBD2 (5 bases). The CDR3 length is 15 residues. Trimming stripped 1 base from V and 5 bases from J, with 15 bases between. Per germline, CDR1 LNHNV and CDR2 YYDKDF (reference sequence). Here the CDR3 DNA reads TGTGCCACCAGCAGAGGATCGTGGGAGAAGGACGAGCAGTACTTC. As protein: CATSRGSWEKDEQYF.

The chain links TRBV7-2 to TRBJ2-2, with 9 bases matching TRBD2. The CDR3 consists of 16 residues. V gave up 5 bases and J gave up 2 bases; unmatched junction bases: 6. Germline V CDR1 and CDR2: SGHTA, FQGNSA. CDR3 sequence: CASSPPTSGNTGELFF. The DNA for the CDR3 is TGTGCCAGCAGCCCCCCGACTAGCGGAAACACCGGGGAGCTGTTTTTT. Full variable domain (missing parts from reference TRBV7-2 and TRBJ2-2): GAGVSQSPSNKVTEKGKDVELRCDPISGHTALYWYRQSLGQGLEFLIYFQGNSAPDKSGLPSDRFSAERTGGSVSTLTIQRTQQEDSAVYLCASSPPTSGNTGELFFGEGSRLTVL.

The chain is built from TRBV4-1 and TRBJ1-2; D might be TRBD1 (6 bases). V was pared by 1 base and J by 8 bases, with 11 bases between. This CDR3 comprises 13 residues. Germline CDR1 MGHRA, CDR2 YSYEKL. CDR3 sequence (DNA): TGCGCCAGCAGCCAAGGAGGGGGTTTAGGCTACACCTTC. Its translation: CASSQGGGLGYTF.

The genes are TRBV12-3 or TRBV12-4 and TRBJ2-3; tentative D call: TRBD2 (5 bases). V lost 3 bases and J lost 4, with 8 bases in between. The CDR3 consists of 13 residues. Here the CDR3 DNA reads TGTGCCAGCAGTTTCGGGGTTTCAGATACGCAGTATTTT. Protein product: CASSFGVSDTQYF.

This rearrangement joins TRBV5-4 to TRBJ1-2, with 9 positions matching TRBD1. CDR3 size: 18 residues. Germline CDR1 is SGHNT and CDR2 is YYREEE (reference sequence). V shed 4 bases and J 0 bases; nucleotides not matched to a gene: 13. The CDR3 DNA sequence: TGTGCCAGCAGCGGGCCTGGGACAGGGATCGGAGCTAACTATGGCTACACCTTC. Its translation: CASSGPGTGIGANYGYTF.

V is TRBV3-1 (or the pseudogene TRBV3-2) and J is TRBJ2-2; possibly TRBD2 for D (6 bases). The CDR3 extends over 14 amino acids. The V gene's germline CDR1 is LGHDT and CDR2 YNNKEL (reference sequence). V lost 2 bases, J lost 5 bases, and 9 bases lay in between. The CDR3 bases are TGTGCCAGCAGCCAACTTAGCGGAACCGGGGAGCTGTTTTTT. Its translation is CASSQLSGTGELFF.

V and J are TRBV27 and TRBJ1-5, with D perhaps matching TRBD1 (5 bases). The CDR3 is made up of 15 amino acids. The V end was cut by 3 bases, the J end by 7 bases, with 16 bases between. Germline lookup yields CDR1 MNHEY and CDR2 SMNVEV (reference sequence). The CDR3 sequence: CASSFQVTGDQPQHF. Written as DNA, the CDR3 is TGTGCCAGCAGTTTCCAGGTAACAGGAGACCAGCCCCAGCATTTT.

The chain recombines TRBV13 with TRBJ2-3, with 10 bases matching TRBD2. The CDR3 runs to 18 residues. Per the germline V gene, CDR1 is PRHDT and CDR2 is FYEKMQ (reference sequence). Unmatched junction bases numbered 12, after V lost 4 bases and J lost 2 bases. DNA for the CDR3: TGTGCCAGCAGCTCAATCGCCAGCGGGAGGGCCTCCACAGATACGCAGTATTTT. Residues: CASSSIASGRASTDTQYF.

This clone was counted between two and nine times. CDR3 sequence: CASSIGGGFYEQYF. In nucleotides, the CDR3 is TGTGCCAGTAGTATAGGCGGGGGATTCTACGAGCAGTACTTC. The chain couples TRBV19 to TRBJ2-7, with 7 bases fitting TRBD2. The CDR3 extends over 14 amino acids. Germline CDR1 LNHDA, CDR2 SQIVND (reference sequence). The V segment lost 1 base and the J segment 3 bases; nucleotides outside the gene matches: 3.

The CDR3 DNA is TGTGCCACCTCCTCCTCCCTCGGGGAGACCCAGTACTTC. Its protein product is CATSSSLGETQYF. The chain combines TRBV6-5 with TRBJ2-5; D is uncertain. Germline V CDR1 and CDR2: MNHEY, SVGAGI. CDR3 length: 13 amino acids. Trimming pared 10 bases from V and 5 bases from J, leaving 17 bases between.

The chain recombines TRBV6-1 with TRBJ2-7; D uncertain. This CDR3 has 17 amino acids. Germline V gene sequence: CDR1 MNHNS, CDR2 SASEGT. The V end was cut by 3 bases, the J end by 0 bases, with 18 bases between. In DNA form, the CDR3 reads TGTGCCAGCAGTGAGCTACCACCGACACTTAGCTCCTACGAGCAGTACTTC. Translation: CASSELPPTLSSYEQYF.

The chain employs TRBV9 and TRBJ2-1; 9 bases agree with TRBD2. The V and J ends lost 0 bases and 5 bases, in that order; junction bases with no gene match: 0. The CDR3 loop spans 14 amino acids. The germline gives CDR1 SGDLS, CDR2 YYNGEE. The CDR3 DNA reads TGTGCCAGCAGCGTAGGACTAGCGGACAATGAGCAGTTCTTC. Translation: CASSVGLADNEQFF.

The gene calls are TRBV7-9 and TRBJ1-2; 7 positions agree with TRBD1. The CDR3 length is 16 residues. Looked up from germline, CDR1 is SEHNR and CDR2 is FQNEAQ (reference sequence). Trimming took 7 bases from V and 0 from J; bases not matched to a gene: 11. For the CDR3, the DNA is TGTGCCAGCAACCCAACAGGGGCAAGAGCTAACTATGGCTACACCTTC. Encoded protein: CASNPTGARANYGYTF.

V gene TRBV2 combines with J gene TRBJ1-5; D unclear. This CDR3 comprises 13 residues. Trimming took 6 bases from V and 6 from J, leaving 12 bases between them. CDR1 SNHLY and CDR2 FYNNEI come from the germline V gene. CDR3 sequence (DNA): TGTGCCAGCAGAGTAGAAAGGAGTCAGCCCCAGCATTTT. This gives the protein CASRVERSQPQHF.

This chain uses TRBV10-2 with TRBJ2-4; D ambiguous. The germline gives CDR1 WSHSY, CDR2 SAAADI. The CDR3 sequence is 18 residues long. The V end lost 5 bases, the J end lost 0 bases, and 20 bases lay between the germline ends. The CDR3 DNA reads as TGCGCCAGCAGTCACACGGAGTACCTCTCCCCAGCCAAAAACATTCAGTACTTC. Translated, it gives CASSHTEYLSPAKNIQYF.

This clone has just one count. This chain uses TRBV28 with TRBJ1-1, with TRBD1 matching 8 bases. V was pared by 6 bases and J by 5 bases, with 11 bases of the junction left unmatched. Germline lookup yields CDR1 MDHEN and CDR2 SYDVKM. The CDR3 runs 15 residues. CDR3 protein: CASRQIAGGRTEAFF. The CDR3 coding sequence is TGTGCCAGCAGGCAAATAGCAGGGGGCAGGACTGAAGCTTTCTTT.

The chain couples TRBV2 to TRBJ1-2, with a weak D call TRBD1 (6 bases). The CDR3 is 17 residues long. V lost 8 bases and J lost 6, with 28 bases in between. Per germline, CDR1 SNHLY and CDR2 FYNNEI. The CDR3: CASAPRGRTDDPNGYTF. CDR3 DNA: TGTGCCAGCGCCCCACGAGGCCGGACAGACGACCCGAATGGCTACACCTTC.

The rearrangement joins TRBV29-1 to TRBJ1-1; D possibly corresponds to TRBD1 (6 bases). This CDR3 comprises 13 residues. The V end lost 7 bases, the J end lost 6 bases, and 18 bases lay between the germline ends. CDR1 SQVTM and CDR2 ANQGSEA come from the germline V gene. CDR3 sequence reads: CSALGGAPPEAFF. The CDR3 DNA reads TGCAGCGCCCTAGGGGGGGCGCCGCCTGAAGCTTTCTTT.

The chain uses TRBV27 and TRBJ1-5, with D unresolved. The germline gives CDR1 MNHEY, CDR2 SMNVEV (reference sequence). The CDR3 length is 13 residues. V lost 5 bases and J lost 3, with 8 bases in between. The CDR3 is CASSDTPNQPQHF. Here the CDR3 DNA reads TGTGCCAGCAGTGACACTCCCAATCAGCCCCAGCATTTT.

The chain couples TRBV6-7 to TRBJ2-7; tentative D call: TRBD1 (5 bases). TRBV6-7 is an ORF, and what it does is uncertain. CDR3 length equals 15 residues. V lost 2 bases, J lost 2 bases, and 13 bases lay in between. In nucleotides, the CDR3 is TGTGCCAGCAGTTACAGGGGTTTAAGGCCCTACGAGCAGTACTTC. It yields the protein CASSYRGLRPYEQYF.

The J gene is TRBJ2-1, the V gene TRBV10-3, with D tentatively TRBD1 (6 bases). This CDR3 comprises 13 residues. Per the germline V gene, CDR1 is ENHRY and CDR2 is SYGVKD. Trimming shortened V by 6 bases and J by 5 bases, and 11 bases separated the two germline ends. In DNA form, the CDR3 reads TGTGCCATCAGATCAGGGGACAACAATGAGCAGTTCTTC. The encoded protein is CAIRSGDNNEQFF.

The count of this clone is one. The chain links TRBV14 to TRBJ1-1; 7 positions match TRBD1. The V segment lost 3 bases and the J segment 5 bases; nucleotides outside the gene matches: 3. CDR1 SGHDN and CDR2 FVKESK come from the germline V gene. This CDR3 is 13 amino acids long. The CDR3 region has the DNA TGTGCCAGCAGCCAGAGGGGGCAGACTGAAGCTTTCTTT. This sequence encodes CASSQRGQTEAFF.

The J gene is TRBJ1-1, the V gene TRBV27; 7 bases are shared with TRBD1. The CDR3 covers 14 residues. The V segment lost 7 bases and the J segment 2 bases; nucleotides outside the gene matches: 7. Germline assignment: CDR1 MNHEY and CDR2 SMNVEV (reference sequence). CDR3 nucleotides: TGTGCCAGCAAGATTCAGGGGGGTAACACTGAAGCTTTCTTT. Its translation: CASKIQGGNTEAFF.